Following are 29 T cell receptor beta chains from one sample sequenced in a study of human T cells and chemical hapten exposure (dated by TCRdb to about 2021). In light of the paper, this sample's time point label describes: patch test 3, about 24 weeks after DPC sensitization. In light of the paper, this sample's treatment or condition label describes: therapeutic diphenylcyclopropenone sensitization with weekly scalp DPC. Library creation used RACE. Instrument used: NextSeq 500. In TCRdb, the public reads were trimmed at Q25 with fastp and aligned with MiXCR, with productive beta chains retained. Rows with a matching CDR3 protein are joined into one entry that keeps the most common DNA and genes. The sample table records tens of thousands of distinct CDR3 sequences; around 12% of these occur just once. The ten largest clones take up roughly 2.4% of the sample. Sample: whole blood, taken in connection with sensitization to the hapten diphenylcyclopropenone (DPC). These receptors were taken from a man in his thirties or forties with alopecia areata. Some clones in this sample may be carry-over from other donors' samples.

This clonotype showed up many times. This sequence joins TRBV7-3 and TRBJ2-3; 9 nucleotides match TRBD2. The V gene end was trimmed by 5 bases and the J gene end by 1 base; junction bases not matched to a gene: 7. CDR1 SGHTA and CDR2 FQGTGA come from the germline V gene. The CDR3 spans 16 residues. The CDR3 nucleotides are TGTGCCAGCAGCCCGCGAAGACTAGCGGGCACAGATACGCAGTATTTT. Protein product: CASSPRRLAGTDTQYF.

In its sample, this clonotype was seen a few times. The chain links TRBV19 to TRBJ2-7; no clear D. V was shortened by 4 bases and J by 3 bases, with 7 bases between the two germline ends. Germline V gene lookup returns CDR1 LNHDA and CDR2 SQIVND (reference sequence). The CDR3 sequence is 12 residues long. CDR3 nucleotide sequence: TGTGCCAGTAGTACTCGAAACTACGAGCAGTACTTC. Protein product: CASSTRNYEQYF.

The CDR3 DNA reads as TGTGCCAGCAGTGTATTGTCTGCGGCGGGGGGCAATGAGCAGTTCTTC. This encodes CASSVLSAAGGNEQFF. This sequence joins TRBV6-4 and TRBJ2-1, with 8 bases that match TRBD2. The V gene end was trimmed by 4 bases and the J gene end by 6 bases; junction bases not matched to a gene: 11. This CDR3 contains 16 residues. Germline values: CDR1 MRHNA, CDR2 SNTAGT.

This clonotype was observed at least ten times. The chain has TRBV20-1 and TRBJ2-2; no reliable D call. Trimming left V 0 bases short and J 1 base short, with 6 bases between. The CDR3 consists of 14 residues. CDR1 and CDR2 (germline): DFQATT, SNEGSKA (reference sequence). CDR3 bases: TGCAGTGCTAGAGAGTCGGAGAACACCGGGGAGCTGTTTTTT. Its protein is CSARESENTGELFF.

For this clonotype: An end of the junction differs from the germline gene, which may be a read error. The rearrangement uses TRBV7-7 and TRBJ2-5, with 7 nucleotides matching TRBD1. The CDR3 has 14 amino acids. Germline CDR1 and CDR2: SSHAT and FNYEAQ (reference sequence). CDR3 residues: CASSPGQASETQYF. Written as DNA, the CDR3 is TGTGCTAGCAGCCCCGGACAGGCATCTGAGACCCAGTACTTC.

The J gene is TRBJ1-6, the V gene TRBV2, with D perhaps TRBD1 (5 bases). CDR3 length: 16 residues. CDR1 and CDR2 from the germline V gene are SNHLY and FYNNEI. V was cut by 4 bases and J by 10 bases, with 20 bases left in between. In DNA, the CDR3 is TGTGCCAGCAGTGCCCCCGGAGGCAGGCGGGGCTCACCCCTCCACTTT. Protein sequence: CASSAPGGRRGSPLHF. Using reference TRBV2 and TRBJ1-6 for the parts outside the CDR3, the full variable domain is EPEVTQTPSHQVTQMGQEVILRCVPISNHLYFYWYRQILGQKVEFLVSFYNNEISEKSEIFDDQFSVERPDGSNFTLKIRSTKLEDSAMYFCASSAPGGRRGSPLHFGNGTRLTVT.

The table lists this clonotype with a few counts. The V and J genes are TRBV2 and TRBJ2-5; D remains ambiguous. Germline CDR1 SNHLY, CDR2 FYNNEI. Trimming pared 2 bases from V and 2 bases from J, leaving 9 bases between. This CDR3 is built from 14 residues. The chain's CDR3 is CASSEQRDQETQYF. For the CDR3, the DNA is TGTGCCAGCAGTGAACAAAGGGATCAAGAGACCCAGTACTTC.

The chain carries TRBV10-3 and TRBJ1-2; TRBD1 is a possible D gene (6 bases). The CDR3 totals 14 residues. In germline, CDR1 is ENHRY, CDR2 SYGVKD. The germline V and J ends were trimmed by 8 bases and 10 bases, with 23 bases remaining between them. The CDR3 bases are TGTGCCATCGCCCCCGGGGGCCGAATCCCTTCCTACACCTTC. Translated: CAIAPGGRIPSYTF.

The V gene is TRBV10-3, the J gene TRBJ2-3; 11 bases match TRBD2. After removal of 5 bases from V and 1 base from J, the junction contained 2 bases not matched to a gene. There are 15 residues in the CDR3. Germline loops: CDR1 ENHRY, CDR2 SYGVKD. As DNA, the CDR3 is TGTGCCATCAGTTCGGGACTAGCGGGCACAGATACGCAGTATTTT. Protein product: CAISSGLAGTDTQYF.

The CDR3 sequence: CASSRVPPQMNNYGYTF. CDR3 coding DNA: TGTGCCAGCAGCCGGGTTCCGCCCCAGATGAATAACTATGGCTACACCTTC. The chain recombines TRBV3-1 with TRBJ1-2; D call uncertain. V dropped 4 bases and J dropped 1 base, with 19 bases sitting between them. This CDR3 comprises 17 residues. Germline lookup yields CDR1 LGHDT and CDR2 YNNKEL (reference sequence).

In its sample, this clonotype was seen many times. The gene calls are TRBV9 and TRBJ2-7, with 11 nucleotides matching TRBD1. The ends lost 2 bases at V and 5 bases at J; junction bases unmatched: 6. This CDR3 is built from 15 residues. CDR1 and CDR2 (germline): SGDLS, YYNGEE. The CDR3: CASSVTGTGGNEQYF. Here the CDR3 DNA reads TGTGCCAGCAGCGTCACCGGGACAGGGGGTAACGAGCAGTACTTC. Full variable domain (rest looked up from reference TRBV9 and TRBJ2-7): DSGVTQTPKHLITATGQRVTLRCSPRSGDLSVYWYQQSLDQGLQFLIQYYNGEERAKGNILERFSAQQFPDLHSELNLSSLELGDSALYFCASSVTGTGGNEQYFGPGTRLTVT.

This clonotype has a count of ten or more. This chain connects TRBV12-3 or TRBV12-4 to TRBJ1-1, with a weak D call TRBD1 (5 bases). The CDR3 is 16 residues long. The V gene lost 8 bases and the J gene lost 5 bases, with 24 bases spanning the gap. The CDR3 nucleotides are TGTGCCAGCGGGCCGGGACTTCCCAATTCAGAGACTGAAGCTTTCTTT. Its protein product is CASGPGLPNSETEAFF.

Only a few counts were recorded for this clonotype. The gene calls are TRBV27 and TRBJ2-1, with D uncertain. CDR3 size: 14 residues. Germline V gene lookup returns CDR1 MNHEY and CDR2 SMNVEV (reference sequence). V was cut by 3 bases and J by 2 bases, with 8 bases left in between. In DNA form, the CDR3 reads TGTGCCAGCAGTTTGGGTTTACCCTACAATGAGCAGTTCTTC. This encodes CASSLGLPYNEQFF.

This clonotype has more than one count but fewer than ten. The gene calls are TRBV20-1 and TRBJ1-1, with 8 nucleotides matching TRBD1. Germline CDR1 and CDR2: DFQATT and SNEGSKA (reference sequence). This CDR3 is built from 14 residues. Trimming cost V 5 bases and J 2 bases; bases outside gene matches: 7. CDR3 loop: CSAYRTGLNTEAFF. DNA for the CDR3: TGCAGTGCTTACAGGACAGGGCTCAACACTGAAGCTTTCTTT.

The V and J genes are TRBV5-3 and TRBJ2-1; D call uncertain. TRBV5-3 carries the ORF label, with uncertain function. V lost 8 bases and J 5 bases, leaving 11 bases between the germline ends. The CDR3 is made up of 12 amino acids. The DNA of the CDR3 is TGTGCCAGGCTTTGGATTAACAATGAGCAGTTCTTC. Its protein is CARLWINNEQFF.

The chain couples TRBV18 to TRBJ2-7, with no clear D. In germline, CDR1 is KGHSH, CDR2 LQKENI. The V end lost 2 bases, the J end lost 3 bases, and 8 bases lay between the germline ends. CDR3 length: 13 residues. The CDR3 DNA reads TGTGCCAGCTCACCAAGAACCCTCTACGAGCAGTACTTC. It codes for CASSPRTLYEQYF.

This clonotype was recorded at least ten times. V gene TRBV29-1 combines with J gene TRBJ1-2, with 7 positions matching TRBD1. CDR3 length: 13 residues. V was clipped by 6 bases and J by 7 bases; unmatched bases: 11. Germline V lookup: CDR1 SQVTM, CDR2 ANQGSEA. The CDR3: CSVEDRSLAGYTF. CDR3 DNA sequence: TGCAGCGTAGAGGACAGGTCTCTCGCTGGCTACACCTTC. Looking up the rest from reference TRBV29-1 and TRBJ1-2 gives the full variable domain: SAVISQKPSRDICQRGTSLTIQCQVDSQVTMMFWYRQQPGQSLTLIATANQGSEATYESGFVIDKFPISRPNLTFSTLTVSNMSPEDSSIYLCSVEDRSLAGYTFGSGTRLTVV.

This clonotype showed up many times. The rearrangement links TRBV5-1 to TRBJ2-7, with 7 bases matching TRBD1. Germline CDR1 is SGHRS and CDR2 is YFSETQ. The junction had 9 bases not matched to a gene; V was cut back by 4 bases and J by 5 bases. This CDR3 comprises 14 residues. CDR3 coding DNA: TGCGCCAGCAGCAGATTTGGACAGGTCCACGAGCAGTACTTC. It codes for CASSRFGQVHEQYF.

This sequence joins TRBV28 and TRBJ1-3; TRBD1 matches 7 bases. The V segment lost 8 bases and the J segment 0 bases; nucleotides outside the gene matches: 4. In germline, CDR1 is MDHEN, CDR2 SYDVKM. CDR3 length equals 14 residues. CDR3 sequence reads: CASFRDSSGNTIYF. Written as DNA, the CDR3 is TGTGCCAGCTTCCGGGACAGCTCTGGAAACACCATATATTTT.

In this sample, this clonotype turned up once. The chain carries TRBV29-1 and TRBJ2-1, with 9 bases identical to TRBD1. V gave up 5 bases and J gave up 1 base; unmatched junction bases: 3. The CDR3 runs 14 residues. Germline loops: CDR1 SQVTM, CDR2 ANQGSEA. CDR3 in DNA: TGCAGCGTTACTGGGACAGGGTCCTACAATGAGCAGTTCTTC. Protein product: CSVTGTGSYNEQFF.

The gene calls are TRBV25-1 and TRBJ1-5; D gene uncertain. The germline V gene encodes CDR1 MGHDK and CDR2 SYGVNS. V shed 3 bases and J shed 7 bases, with 13 bases lying between them. The CDR3 spans 14 residues. The DNA for the CDR3 is TGTGCCAGCAGTGAGCGCGGGCTAAGGCAGCCCCAGCATTTT. This gives the protein CASSERGLRQPQHF.

Only a few counts were recorded for this clonotype. The rearrangement links TRBV2 to TRBJ1-3; D perhaps matches TRBD1 (5 bases). There are 15 residues in the CDR3. The V gene lost 2 bases and the J gene lost 8 bases, with 16 bases spanning the gap. In germline, CDR1 is SNHLY, CDR2 FYNNEI. The CDR3 region is CASSELGVLRDTIYF. CDR3 nucleotide sequence: TGTGCCAGCAGTGAACTAGGGGTACTGCGAGACACCATATATTTT.

This clonotype was recorded a few times. The V gene is TRBV12-3 or TRBV12-4, the J gene TRBJ1-6; D remains ambiguous. The CDR3 contains 13 residues. V dropped 5 bases and J dropped 5 bases, with 7 bases sitting between them. This CDR3 reads CASSRGDNSPLHF. CDR3 DNA: TGTGCCAGCAGTCGCGGGGATAATTCACCCCTCCACTTT.

This clonotype was detected only a few times. The gene calls are TRBV9 and TRBJ1-1; a weak D match, TRBD1 (5 bases). This CDR3 has 15 amino acids. Looked up from germline, CDR1 is SGDLS and CDR2 is YYNGEE. Trimming removed 3 bases from V and 1 base from J, with 13 bases in between. CDR3 bases: TGTGCCAGCAGCGCAGGAGGACATCCGAACACTGAAGCTTTCTTT. Amino acids: CASSAGGHPNTEAFF.

This clonotype has ten or more counts. V is TRBV11-2 and J is TRBJ2-5, with D tentatively TRBD1 (6 bases). Germline-derived CDR1 and CDR2 are SGHAT and FQNNGV. V lost 3 bases to trimming and J lost 1 base, with 9 bases between them. This CDR3 spans 14 amino acids. In DNA, the CDR3 is TGTGCCAGCAGCTTGGGGGCAAGCCAAGAGACCCAGTACTTC. Translating it yields CASSLGASQETQYF. Full variable domain (missing parts from reference TRBV11-2 and TRBJ2-5): EAGVAQSPRYKIIEKRQSVAFWCNPISGHATLYWYQQILGQGPKLLIQFQNNGVVDDSQLPKDRFSAERLKGVDSTLKIQPAKLEDSAVYLCASSLGASQETQYFGPGTRLLVL.

This clonotype was counted a few times. The gene calls are TRBV27 and TRBJ2-3; 8 bases match TRBD2. V lost 6 bases and J lost 0; bases outside the gene matches: 11. The CDR3 extends over 17 amino acids. The germline CDR1 and CDR2 sequences are MNHEY and SMNVEV (reference sequence). The CDR3 DNA reads TGTGCCAGCAGCCTCACAGGAGCGGGGGTTAGCACAGATACGCAGTATTTT. It yields the protein CASSLTGAGVSTDTQYF.

Many counts were recorded for this clonotype. The genes are TRBV7-2 and TRBJ2-1, with D possibly TRBD2 on 7 matching bases. This CDR3 region has 15 residues. CDR1 is SGHTA, CDR2 FQGNSA, per germline. Deletions cut 4 bases from V and 4 bases from J, with 14 bases between. The CDR3 DNA sequence: TGTGCCAGCAGCTCGGCGGGGGCGTATTACAATGAGCAGTTCTTC. Translating it yields CASSSAGAYYNEQFF.

This sequence joins TRBV18 and TRBJ2-4; TRBD1 might be the D (6 bases). The CDR3 length is 16 residues. Between the trimmed V and J ends, which lost 6 bases and 0 bases, there was a span of 15 bases. From germline, CDR1 is KGHSH and CDR2 LQKENI. DNA for the CDR3: TGTGCCAGCTCTCCAAGACAGGAAGTAGCCAAAAACATTCAGTACTTC. Translating it yields CASSPRQEVAKNIQYF. Looking up the rest from reference TRBV18 and TRBJ2-4 gives the full variable domain: NAGVMQNPRHLVRRRGQEARLRCSPMKGHSHVYWYRQLPEEGLKFMVYLQKENIIDESGMPKERFSAEFPKEGPSILRIQQVVRGDSAAYFCASSPRQEVAKNIQYFGAGTRLSVL.

This clonotype was seen many times. The chain is built from TRBV20-1 and TRBJ1-4, with D perhaps matching TRBD1 (6 bases). The V end was cut by 6 bases, the J end by 8 bases, with 13 bases between. Germline values: CDR1 DFQATT, CDR2 SNEGSKA (reference sequence). The CDR3 is 12 amino acids. For the CDR3, the DNA is TGCAGTGCCGGGGGCGTCGGCGAAAAACTGTTTTTT. Translating it yields CSAGGVGEKLFF.